The clone carrying this TCR beta chain appeared many times. Its antigen remains unidentified. The 5'RACE method, run with constant-segment primers, produced TCR alpha and TCR beta cDNA libraries (carrying sample barcodes and UMIs). Each CDR3 protein gets one entry after TCRdb re-called the 5' RACE reads with MiXCR. The sample lists 470,000 or so distinct CDR3 sequences; under 20% were seen once. This sample is drawn from a study of T-cell memory formation after mild COVID-19. Whole-study findings and limits: A second wave of clones peaked on day 37, and their SARS-CoV-2 specificity went unconfirmed. CD8+ contracting clones occupied EMRA, while CD4+ ones occupied mainly CM and EM.

The CDR3 covers 15 residues. Trimming removed 0 bases from V and 4 bases from J; junction bases left unmatched: 2. This chain connects TRBV12-3 or TRBV12-4 to TRBJ2-1; 8 positions match TRBD1. Material: PBMCs or a T cell subset sorted from them (not recorded which). The TCR was taken from a man younger than 35 who had mild COVID-19 (a few samples of this study predate the infection). Cell type and time point are not known. CDR3: CASSLAWTGYNEQFF. CDR3 DNA: TGTGCCAGCAGTTTAGCGTGGACAGGGTACAATGAGCAGTTCTTC.